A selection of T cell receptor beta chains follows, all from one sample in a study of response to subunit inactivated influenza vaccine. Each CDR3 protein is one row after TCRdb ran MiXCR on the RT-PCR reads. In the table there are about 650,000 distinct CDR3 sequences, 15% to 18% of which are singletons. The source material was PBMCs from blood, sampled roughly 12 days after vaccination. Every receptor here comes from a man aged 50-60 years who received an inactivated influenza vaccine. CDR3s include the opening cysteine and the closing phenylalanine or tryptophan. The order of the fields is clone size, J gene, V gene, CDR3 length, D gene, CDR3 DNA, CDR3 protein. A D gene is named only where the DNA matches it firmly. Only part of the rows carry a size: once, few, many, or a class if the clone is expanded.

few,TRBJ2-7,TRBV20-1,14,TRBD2,TGCAGTGCTAGAGATACCGGGAGGTCCATTGAGCAGTACTTC,CSARDTGRSIEQYF
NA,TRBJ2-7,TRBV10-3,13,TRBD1,TGTGCCATCAGCCGGACAGGGTCCTACGAGCAGTACTTC,CAISRTGSYEQYF
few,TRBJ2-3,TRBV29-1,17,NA,TGCAGCGTTGGGGGGGCAACGGGACCCCAGAGGGCAGATACGCAGTATTTT,CSVGGATGPQRADTQYF
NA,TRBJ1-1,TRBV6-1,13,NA,TGTGCCAGCAGTGAAGGCTGGGACACTGAAGCTTTCTTT,CASSEGWDTEAFF
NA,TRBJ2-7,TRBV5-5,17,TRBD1,TGTGCCAGCAGCCCCCAGGGGGCTCTCAACTCCTTCTACGAGCAGTACTTC,CASSPQGALNSFYEQYF
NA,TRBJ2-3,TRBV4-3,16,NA,TGCGCCAGCAGCCAATATCCCCCTCTTGGCACAGATACGCAGTATTTT,CASSQYPPLGTDTQYF
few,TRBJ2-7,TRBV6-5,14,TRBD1,TGTGCCAGCAGTTACTTTCAGGGGGCAGGTGAGCAGTACTTC,CASSYFQGAGEQYF
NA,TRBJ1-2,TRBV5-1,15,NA,TGCGCCAGCAGCTTGGCCGACGGAGCTAACTATGGCTACACCTTC,CASSLADGANYGYTF
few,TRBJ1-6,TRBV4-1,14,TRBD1,TGCGCCAGCAGCCAAGGCAGGGGGCGGTCACCCCTCCACTTT,CASSQGRGRSPLHF
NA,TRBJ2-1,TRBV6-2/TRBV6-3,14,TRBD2,TGTGCCAGCAGATCTAGCGGGAGGAGGAATGAGCAGTTCTTC,CASRSSGRRNEQFF
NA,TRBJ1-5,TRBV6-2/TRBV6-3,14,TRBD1,TGTGCCAGCAACTCCAGACAGGGGAATCAGCCCCAGCATTTT,CASNSRQGNQPQHF
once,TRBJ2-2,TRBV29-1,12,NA,TGCAGCGTAACGGAGAACACCGGGGAGCTGTTTTTT,CSVTENTGELFF
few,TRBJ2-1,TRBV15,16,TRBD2,TGTGCCACCAGCAGAGGGGGCGGGGGGATTGGCAATGAGCAGTTCTTC,CATSRGGGGIGNEQFF
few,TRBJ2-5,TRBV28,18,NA,TGTGCCAGCAGCTTCACCCGGCGGGACAACCTGGACCAAGAGACCCAGTACTTC,CASSFTRRDNLDQETQYF
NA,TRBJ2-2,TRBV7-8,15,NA,TGTGCCAGCAGCCCGGCAGGCTCGTGGGCCGGGGAGCTGTTTTTT,CASSPAGSWAGELFF
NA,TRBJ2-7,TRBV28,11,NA,TGTGCCAGCAGGGGGGCATACGAGCAGTACTTC,CASRGAYEQYF
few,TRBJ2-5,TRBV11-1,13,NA,TGTGCCAGCAGCTTAGCAGGGGAAAAGACCCAGTACTTC,CASSLAGEKTQYF
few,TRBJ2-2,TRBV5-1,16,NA,TGCGCCAGCAGCTTGGCCACAGGGCTGGACACCGGGGAGCTGTTTTTT,CASSLATGLDTGELFF
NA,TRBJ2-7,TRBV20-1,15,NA,TGCAGTGCTAGAGATCTTCTAACAGGCGGGATCCCCCAGTACTTC,CSARDLLTGGIPQYF
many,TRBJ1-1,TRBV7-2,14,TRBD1,TGTGCCAGCAGCTTCGGACAGGGGGTCACTGAAGCTTTCTTT,CASSFGQGVTEAFF
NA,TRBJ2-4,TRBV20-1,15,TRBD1,TGCAGTGCTAGACCCGGGACAGCAACCAAAAACATTCAGTACTTC,CSARPGTATKNIQYF
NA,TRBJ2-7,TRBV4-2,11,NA,TGTGCCAGCAGCCAAAATGCCGAGCAGTACTTC,CASSQNAEQYF
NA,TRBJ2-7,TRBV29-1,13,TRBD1,TGCAGCGTTGGCGGACAGGCTTCCTACGAGCAGTACTTC,CSVGGQASYEQYF
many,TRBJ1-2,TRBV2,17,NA,TGTGCCAGCAGCGAGCAGGCGGGGGGCCTACCTAACTATGGCTACACCTTC,CASSEQAGGLPNYGYTF
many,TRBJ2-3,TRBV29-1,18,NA,TGCAGCGTTGAAGATCGGATCCCCCGGGACTCCGTCACAGATACGCAGTATTTT,CSVEDRIPRDSVTDTQYF
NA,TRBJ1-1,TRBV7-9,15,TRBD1,TGTGCCAGCAGCTCCACAGGGGGGGGAAACACTGAAGCTTTCTTT,CASSSTGGGNTEAFF
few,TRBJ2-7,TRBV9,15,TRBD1,TGTGCCAGCAGCGTAGGGACAGGCCTCTCCTACGAGCAGTACTTC,CASSVGTGLSYEQYF
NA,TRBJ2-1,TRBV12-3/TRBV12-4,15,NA,TGTGCCAGCAGTTTGAGGATAGGGGCTTACAATGAGCAGTTCTTC,CASSLRIGAYNEQFF
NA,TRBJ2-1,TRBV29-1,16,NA,TGCAGCGTTGTAGGGGGGTACGGGCGGGATCGTAATGAGCAGTTCTTC,CSVVGGYGRDRNEQFF